This T cell receptor (beta chain) was observed in a study of blood T cells in healthy people across ages (dated by TCRdb to between 2014 and 2016). Notes on the research overall: In model experiments, template switching captured roughly one uniquely barcoded TCR beta cDNA molecule for every two T cells. Age-related changes in TCR beta repertoire diversity were measured in the study by deep sequencing normalized with unique cDNA molecular identifiers. Donors were grouped into four age groups: young (average roughly 17 years), middle-aged (over 35), aged (over 55) and long-lived (approximately 75). To avoid experimental bias, donors of different ages were randomly spread across the sequencing lanes. Using the same blood draw, the study looked at two additional independent replicas of 1 million unique cDNA reads for two donors, one aged 18 to 29 and the other aged 80 or older.

Library preparation employed 5' RACE. TCRdb lists the instrument as Illumina HiSeq 2500. A second PCR of roughly 6 to 11 cycles was run with a J-beta primer mix and a sample-barcoded 5' primer. A template-switch 5' adaptor carrying 12 random nucleotides introduced a unique molecular identifier onto each TCR beta cDNA molecule. Each sample yielded at least 2.5 million CDR3-containing paired-end reads. All of the RNA was converted into first-strand cDNA using the Mint cDNA synthesis kit, with a TRBC-specific oligonucleotide serving as the primer. All cDNA was treated with uracil-DNA glycosylase and then went through a first 18-cycle PCR with the universal primers M1SS and BC2_uni_R. The original pipeline was this. Each sample was normalized by randomly selecting 1 million high-quality reads, each carrying a distinct molecular identifier. Reads with shared molecular identifiers were discarded instead of being binned into consensus sequences. MiTCR, set to a Q25 quality threshold and the strictest error-elimination algorithm, was used for CDR3 identification, clonotype clustering and error correction. A nonparametric unseen species model with Euler transformation was used to estimate lower-bound total TCR beta diversity. TCRdb ran its own pipeline on the public reads, namely fastp trimming at Q25 and MiXCR clone calling, and kept in-frame beta chains. Each entry merges the rows of one CDR3 protein and shows their most common DNA and genes. None of the V and J calls come from the authors' own analysis; TCRdb made them. Recorded for this sample are 1.5 million or so distinct CDR3 sequences; roughly 43% of them occurred a single time. Approximately 4.1% of the sample belongs to the ten largest clones.

There are a few counts of this clonotype. It has no known antigen specificity. Within one base of it there is no much larger clone, and no base qualities were kept. Results and caveats for the whole study, not just this receptor: As age increased, observed TCR beta diversity per million T cells dropped in a roughly linear way, and a significant reduction was already evident by age around 41. Because the CMV infection status of the donors was unknown, age-related changes in expanded clonotypes may potentially have been confounded. Estimates of total diversity from one million sequenced T cells were regarded as lower bounds and underestimates. Compared with the aged group, the long-lived group had more naive CD4+ T cells, fewer expanded clones and increased TCR diversity, a pattern suggesting age selection. Conclusive comparison of naive and antigen-experienced compartments was prevented by the profiling of bulk unsorted PBMCs. Observed TCR beta diversity correlated strongly with the percentage of naive T cells measured by flow cytometry.

The 40 or so donors, aged about 6 to 95 years, were systemically healthy Caucasian individuals from Russia. Approximately 10 milliliters of peripheral blood were collected from each donor into EDTA-treated Vacutainer tubes. Ficoll-Paque density-gradient centrifugation was used to isolate PBMCs, with at least 7 million per sample. Trizol reagent was used to extract total RNA from the PBMCs, yielding at least 5.5 micrograms per sample. Naive CD45RAhigh/CD27high T cell percentages were measured by flow cytometry on a PBMC aliquot from every donor. The receptor was derived from a woman aged 18-29 years in good health. The sequencing sample was made of blood.

CDR3 protein: CASSVLNRSSGSYEQYF. The sequenced DNA is TGTGCCAGCAGTGTGTTAAATCGGTCTAGCGGCTCCTACGAGCAGTACTTC. The V and J segments used are TRBV2 and TRBJ2-7, with 7 middle bases fitting TRBD2. V is trimmed back by 4 bases and J by 0 bases, and the junction contains 12 bases that no gene match accounts for. CDR1 and CDR2, per the germline V gene, are SNHLY and FYNNEI. The CDR3 measures 17 amino acids from cysteine to phenylalanine. Left in the record is the CDR3 DNA by itself, 51 bases read in frame from the first base. With the portions outside the CDR3 filled from the reference TRBV2 and TRBJ2-7 genes, the complete variable region becomes EPEVTQTPSHQVTQMGQEVILRCVPISNHLYFYWYRQILGQKVEFLVSFYNNEISEKSEIFDDQFSVERPDGSNFTLKIRSTKLEDSAMYFCASSVLNRSSGSYEQYFGPGTRLTVT.